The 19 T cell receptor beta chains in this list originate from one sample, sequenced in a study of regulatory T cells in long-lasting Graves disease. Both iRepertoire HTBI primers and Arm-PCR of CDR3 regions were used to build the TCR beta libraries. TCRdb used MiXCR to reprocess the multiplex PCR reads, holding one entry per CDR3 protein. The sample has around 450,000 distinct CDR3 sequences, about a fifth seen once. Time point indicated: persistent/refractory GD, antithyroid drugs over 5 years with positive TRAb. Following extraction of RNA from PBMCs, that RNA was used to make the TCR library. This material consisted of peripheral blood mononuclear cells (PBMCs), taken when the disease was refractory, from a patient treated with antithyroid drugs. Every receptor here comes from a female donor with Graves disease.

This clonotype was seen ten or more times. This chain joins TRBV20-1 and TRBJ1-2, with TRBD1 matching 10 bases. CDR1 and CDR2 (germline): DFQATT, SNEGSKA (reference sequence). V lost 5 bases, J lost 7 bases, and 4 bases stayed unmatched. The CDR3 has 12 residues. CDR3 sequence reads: CSASGQGFGYTF. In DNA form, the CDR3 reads TGCAGTGCTTCGGGACAGGGGTTTGGCTACACCTTC.

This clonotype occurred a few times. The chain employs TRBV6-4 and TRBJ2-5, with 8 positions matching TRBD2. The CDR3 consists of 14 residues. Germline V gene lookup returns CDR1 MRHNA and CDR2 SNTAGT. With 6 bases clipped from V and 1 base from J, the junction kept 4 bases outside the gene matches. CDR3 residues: CASRVGLAQETQYF. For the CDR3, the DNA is TGTGCCAGCAGAGTCGGACTAGCCCAAGAGACCCAGTACTTC.

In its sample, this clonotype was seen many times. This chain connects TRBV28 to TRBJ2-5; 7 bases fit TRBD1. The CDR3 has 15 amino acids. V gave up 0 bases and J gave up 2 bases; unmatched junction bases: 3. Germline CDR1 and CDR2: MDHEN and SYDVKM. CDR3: CASSLWTGKQETQYF. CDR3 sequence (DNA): TGTGCCAGCAGTTTATGGACAGGGAAACAAGAGACCCAGTACTTC.

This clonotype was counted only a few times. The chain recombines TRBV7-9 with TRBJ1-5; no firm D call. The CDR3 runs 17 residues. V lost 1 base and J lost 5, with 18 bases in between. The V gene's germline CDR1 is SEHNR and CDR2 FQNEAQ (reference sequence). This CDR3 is CASSLESGPSLDQPQHF. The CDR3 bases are TGTGCCAGCAGCTTAGAGTCCGGCCCTTCTCTGGATCAGCCCCAGCATTTT.

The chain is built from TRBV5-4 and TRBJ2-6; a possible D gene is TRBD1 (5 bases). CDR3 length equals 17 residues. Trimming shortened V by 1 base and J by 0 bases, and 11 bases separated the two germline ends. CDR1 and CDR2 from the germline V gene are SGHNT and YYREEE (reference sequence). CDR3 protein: CASSLRQPFSGANVLTF. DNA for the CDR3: TGTGCCAGCAGCTTGAGACAGCCATTCTCTGGGGCCAACGTCCTGACTTTC.

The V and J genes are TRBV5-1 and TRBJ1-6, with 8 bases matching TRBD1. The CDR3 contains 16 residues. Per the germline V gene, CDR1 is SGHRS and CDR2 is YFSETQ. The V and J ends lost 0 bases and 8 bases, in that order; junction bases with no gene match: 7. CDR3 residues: CASSLGAGGADSPLHF. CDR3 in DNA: TGCGCCAGCAGCTTGGGGGCAGGGGGCGCGGATTCACCCCTCCACTTT.

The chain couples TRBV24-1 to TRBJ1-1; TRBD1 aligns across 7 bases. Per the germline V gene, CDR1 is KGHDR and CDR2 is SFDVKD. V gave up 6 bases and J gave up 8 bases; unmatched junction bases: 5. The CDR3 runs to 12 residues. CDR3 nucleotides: TGTGCCACCAGTTCCGGGACAGACGAAGCTTTCTTT. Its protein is CATSSGTDEAFF.

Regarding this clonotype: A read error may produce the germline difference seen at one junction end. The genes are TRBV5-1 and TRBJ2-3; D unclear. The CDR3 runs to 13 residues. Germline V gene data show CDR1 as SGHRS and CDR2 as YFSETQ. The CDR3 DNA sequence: TGTGCCAGCAGCTGGACCGACACTTATACGCAGTATTTT. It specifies CASSWTDTYTQYF.

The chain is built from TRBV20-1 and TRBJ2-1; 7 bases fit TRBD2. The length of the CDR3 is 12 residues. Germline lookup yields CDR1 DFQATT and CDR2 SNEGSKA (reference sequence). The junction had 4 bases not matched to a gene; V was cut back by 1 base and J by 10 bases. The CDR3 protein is CSARAPSGEQFF. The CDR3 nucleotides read TGCAGTGCTAGAGCCCCTAGCGGAGAGCAGTTCTTC.

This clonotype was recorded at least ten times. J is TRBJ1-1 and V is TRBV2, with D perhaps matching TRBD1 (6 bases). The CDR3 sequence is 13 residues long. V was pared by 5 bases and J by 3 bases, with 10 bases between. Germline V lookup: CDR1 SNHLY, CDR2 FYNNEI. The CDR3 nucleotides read TGTGCCAGCAGTCAGGGGAAGGACACTGAAGCTTTCTTT. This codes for CASSQGKDTEAFF. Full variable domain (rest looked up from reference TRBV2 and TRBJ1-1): EPEVTQTPSHQVTQMGQEVILRCVPISNHLYFYWYRQILGQKVEFLVSFYNNEISEKSEIFDDQFSVERPDGSNFTLKIRSTKLEDSAMYFCASSQGKDTEAFFGQGTRLTVV.

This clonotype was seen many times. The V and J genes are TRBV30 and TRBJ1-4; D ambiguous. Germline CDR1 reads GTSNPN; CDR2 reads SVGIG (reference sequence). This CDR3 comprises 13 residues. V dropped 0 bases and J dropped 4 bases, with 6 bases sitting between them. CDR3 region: CAWSVQLNEKLFF. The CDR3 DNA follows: TGTGCCTGGAGTGTGCAGCTTAATGAAAAACTGTTTTTT.

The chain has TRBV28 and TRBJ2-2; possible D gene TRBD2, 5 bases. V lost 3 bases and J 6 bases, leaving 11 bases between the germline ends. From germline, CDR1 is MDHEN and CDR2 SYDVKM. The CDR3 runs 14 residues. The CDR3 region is CASSFGGNPGELFF. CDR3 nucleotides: TGTGCCAGCAGTTTCGGAGGAAACCCCGGGGAGCTGTTTTTT.

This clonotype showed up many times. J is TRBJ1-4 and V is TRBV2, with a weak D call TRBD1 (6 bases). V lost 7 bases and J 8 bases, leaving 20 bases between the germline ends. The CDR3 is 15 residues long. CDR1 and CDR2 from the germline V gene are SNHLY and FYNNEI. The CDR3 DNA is TGTGCCAGCATGGTCCTCGGGGACACAGGGGAAAAACTGTTTTTT. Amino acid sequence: CASMVLGDTGEKLFF.

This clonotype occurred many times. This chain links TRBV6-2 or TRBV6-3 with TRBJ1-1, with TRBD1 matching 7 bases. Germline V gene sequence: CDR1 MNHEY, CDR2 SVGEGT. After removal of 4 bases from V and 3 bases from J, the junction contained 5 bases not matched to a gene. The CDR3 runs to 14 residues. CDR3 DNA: TGTGCCAGCAGTTCAGCTACAGGGGACACTGAAGCTTTCTTT. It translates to CASSSATGDTEAFF.

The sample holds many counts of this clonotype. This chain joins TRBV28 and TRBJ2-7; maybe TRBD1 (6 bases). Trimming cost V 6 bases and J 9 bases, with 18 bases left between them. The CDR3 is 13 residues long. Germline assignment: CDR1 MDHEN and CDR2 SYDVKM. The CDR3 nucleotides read TGTGCCAGCAGAGTGCCAGGGGATTTCGGGCAGTACTTC. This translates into CASRVPGDFGQYF.

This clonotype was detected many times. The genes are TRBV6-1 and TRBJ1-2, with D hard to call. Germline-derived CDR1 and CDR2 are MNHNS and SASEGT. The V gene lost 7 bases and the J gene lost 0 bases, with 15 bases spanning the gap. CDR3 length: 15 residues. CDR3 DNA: TGTGCCAGCAACCTATTGACCATACCTAACTATGGCTACACCTTC. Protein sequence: CASNLLTIPNYGYTF.

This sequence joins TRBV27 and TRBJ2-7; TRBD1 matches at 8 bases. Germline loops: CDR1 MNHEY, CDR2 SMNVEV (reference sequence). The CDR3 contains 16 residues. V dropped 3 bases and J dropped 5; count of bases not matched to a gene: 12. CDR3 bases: TGTGCCAGCAGTTTCCTCGGGACAGGATACTTAGACGAGCAGTACTTC. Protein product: CASSFLGTGYLDEQYF.

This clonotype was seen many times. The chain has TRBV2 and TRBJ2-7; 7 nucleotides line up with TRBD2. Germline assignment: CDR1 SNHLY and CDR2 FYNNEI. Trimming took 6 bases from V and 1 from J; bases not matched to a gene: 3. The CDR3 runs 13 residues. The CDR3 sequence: CASRGLGSYEQYF. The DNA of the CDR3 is TGTGCCAGCAGAGGACTAGGGTCCTACGAGCAGTACTTC.

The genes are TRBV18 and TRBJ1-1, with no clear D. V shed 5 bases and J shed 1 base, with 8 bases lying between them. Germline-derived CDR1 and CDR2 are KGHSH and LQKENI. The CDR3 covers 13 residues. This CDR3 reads CASSSIENTEAFF. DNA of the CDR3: TGTGCCAGCTCATCGATAGAGAACACTGAAGCTTTCTTT.